What follows are 4 T cell receptor beta chains derived from one specimen sequenced in a study of cytomegalovirus exposure and HLA in healthy donors. Primers: 60 Vbeta forward and 13 Jbeta reverse. Clones were sequenced by immunoSEQ multiplex PCR, and TCRdb holds only the in-frame ones, with some missing. The table lists around 140,000 clones, 66% of them singletons. Sequencing was carried out using PBMCs. The receptors stem from a woman aged 55-69 years in good health and CMV-seronegative.

The chain recombines TRBV20-1 with TRBJ2-5, with no clear D. This CDR3 contains 11 residues. The germline CDR1 and CDR2 sequences are DFQATT and SNEGSKA (reference sequence). With 6 bases removed from V and 5 bases from J, the gap between germline ends came to 10 bases. As DNA, the CDR3 is TGCAGTGCCCGAGTGGTGGAGACCCAGTACTTC. This encodes CSARVVETQYF.

The CDR3: CASSLHGVSQPQHF. CDR3 in DNA: TGTGCCAGCAGCCTTCACGGGGTTTCACAGCCCCAGCATTTT. V usage is TRBV28 and J usage is TRBJ1-5; D gene uncertain. The CDR3 is 14 amino acids. Trimming took off 6 bases at V and 7 bases at J, with 16 bases between the two ends. Germline values: CDR1 MDHEN, CDR2 SYDVKM.

V is TRBV5-4 and J is TRBJ2-1; 8 bases agree with TRBD1. V trimming: 5 bases; J trimming: 1 base; junction bases outside the gene matches: 8. Looked up from germline, CDR1 is SGHNT and CDR2 is YYREEE (reference sequence). This CDR3 region has 16 residues. CDR3 in DNA: TGTGCCAGCAGTCCCGGACAGGGCGCATCCTACAATGAGCAGTTCTTC. Its translation is CASSPGQGASYNEQFF.

The V and J genes are TRBV15 and TRBJ1-1; D remains ambiguous. CDR1 is LNHNV, CDR2 YYDKDF, per germline (reference sequence). V lost 4 bases to trimming and J lost 1 base, with 13 bases between them. CDR3 length equals 15 residues. CDR3 DNA sequence: TGTGCCACCAGCACTTTAGACTTGCGGAACACTGAAGCTTTCTTT. Its protein is CATSTLDLRNTEAFF. The whole variable domain, filled in from reference TRBV15 and TRBJ1-1, reads DAMVIQNPRYQVTQFGKPVTLSCSQTLNHNVMYWYQQKSSQAPKLLFHYYDKDFNNEADTPDNFQSRRPNTSFCFLDIRSPGLGDTAMYLCATSTLDLRNTEAFFGQGTRLTVV.